A selection of T cell receptor beta chains follows, all from one sample in a study of blood T cell repertoires in COVID-19. This table comes from immunoSEQ multiplex PCR, and its TCRdb copy is limited to in-frame clones, with some not included. The sample contains 200,000 to 300,000 clones, less than 90% of which appear only once. Material for sequencing was peripheral blood. Every receptor here comes from a man between 60 and 75 years old with acute or convalescent COVID-19. Each CDR3 is given with its conserved first and last residue. D genes are given only for firm matches. Size values are once, few and many counts, or a class for expanded clones, and some rows have none.

j_call	clone_size	d_call	cdr3_length	v_call	cdr3_nt	cdr3_aa
TRBJ1-1	-	TRBD1	14	TRBV4-1	TGCGCCAGCAGCTTCCGGGACAGGGACACTGAAGCTTTCTTT	CASSFRDRDTEAFF
TRBJ1-6	-	-	14	TRBV10-3	TGTGCCATCAGTGATGGGTATGAGCGTTCACCCCTCCACTTT	CAISDGYERSPLHF
TRBJ2-7	few	TRBD2	15	TRBV5-6	TGTGCCAGCAGCCCAATAGCGGGAGAATCCTACGAGCAGTACTTC	CASSPIAGESYEQYF
TRBJ2-2	once	-	16	TRBV11-3	TGTGCCAGCAGCTCCCGCTTCCCCGGCGGAACCGGGGAGCTGTTTTTT	CASSSRFPGGTGELFF
TRBJ2-1	-	TRBD2	16	TRBV14	TGTGCCAGCAGCCAGGCCGGGACTAGCGGTTACAATGAGCAGTTCTTC	CASSQAGTSGYNEQFF
TRBJ2-5	few	-	15	TRBV28	TGTGCCAGCACCTACCTCCCCACTATTCAAGAGACCCAGTACTTC	CASTYLPTIQETQYF
TRBJ2-1	-	-	12	TRBV18	TGTGCCAGCTCACCTGGCATCTCGAAGCAGTTCTTC	CASSPGISKQFF
TRBJ2-2	-	TRBD2	16	TRBV5-1	TGCGCCAGCAGCTCGGGCGGGCGGGAGAAGGCCGGGGAGCTGTTTTTT	CASSSGGREKAGELFF
TRBJ2-1	-	-	15	TRBV11-2	TGTGCCAGCAGCTCCCTCATTATGGGCGCGGGTGAGCAGTTCTTC	CASSSLIMGAGEQFF
TRBJ2-1	-	TRBD2	14	TRBV19	TGTGCCAGTAGTGGTCTAGCGGGAGCCCTTGAGCAGTTCTTC	CASSGLAGALEQFF
TRBJ2-7	-	TRBD1	13	TRBV19	TGTGCCAGTAGCCTGGGACAGTCCTACGAGCAGTACTTC	CASSLGQSYEQYF
TRBJ2-5	-	TRBD2	16	TRBV10-3	TGTGCCATCAGCCAGGGACTAGCGGGAGTCGGAGAGACCCAGTACTTC	CAISQGLAGVGETQYF
TRBJ2-1	few	-	17	TRBV19	TGTGCCAGTAGAAAAGGGAGTGAGACACTACCCTACAATGAGCAGTTCTTC	CASRKGSETLPYNEQFF
TRBJ2-7	-	TRBD1	14	TRBV2	TGTGCCAGCAGAAAGACAGGGGGAGTCTACGAGCAGTACTTC	CASRKTGGVYEQYF
TRBJ2-5	-	-	14	TRBV28	TGTGCCAGCACCACCTCGGCGGTGCAAGAGACCCAGTACTTC	CASTTSAVQETQYF
TRBJ2-5	-	TRBD1	17	TRBV19	TGTGCCAGTAGTACCGACCCGGACAGGTTGGAAGGGAAGACCCAGTACTTC	CASSTDPDRLEGKTQYF
TRBJ1-3	-	-	12	TRBV6-4	TGTGCCAGCAGCCCAGGGGAGGGCACCATATATTTT	CASSPGEGTIYF
TRBJ2-2	-	-	14	TRBV5-1	TGCGCCAGCAGCCTCGGTGGGAACACCGGGGAGCTGTTTTTT	CASSLGGNTGELFF
TRBJ2-1	-	TRBD2	14	TRBV18	TGTGCCAGCTCACCCCTAGCGGGGGACAATGAGCAGTTCTTC	CASSPLAGDNEQFF
TRBJ2-7	-	TRBD2	18	TRBV28	TGTGCCAGCAGTTTTGGGCCGGGACTAGCGGGAGGGCCCGCCGAGCAGTACTTC	CASSFGPGLAGGPAEQYF
TRBJ2-3	few	TRBD1	16	TRBV28	TGTGCCAGCACCTCTCCTGAGGGACAGACCACAGATACGCAGTATTTT	CASTSPEGQTTDTQYF
TRBJ2-5	-	TRBD2	15	TRBV10-2	TGCGCCAGCCGGGGACTAGTCGGGGTTCAAGAGACCCAGTACTTC	CASRGLVGVQETQYF